The 27 T cell receptor beta chains listed next were all sequenced from one sample in a study of blood T cell repertoires in COVID-19. Assay used: immunoSEQ multiplex PCR; TCRdb lists only in-frame clones, some missing. The sample includes under 75,000 clones, around 88% seen only once; the top ten take approximately 17%. The sample consisted of peripheral blood. The receptors come from a woman older than 75 with active COVID-19.

J is TRBJ2-7 and V is TRBV6-1, with 9 bases aligning to TRBD1. After removal of 3 bases from V and 3 bases from J, the junction contained 0 bases not matched to a gene. CDR1 is MNHNS and CDR2 is SASEGT in the germline V gene. CDR3 length equals 13 residues. The CDR3, as DNA: TGTGCCAGCAGTGAGGACAGGGGCTACGAGCAGTACTTC. Translating it yields CASSEDRGYEQYF.

This clone was observed once. The J gene is TRBJ1-3, the V gene TRBV7-2; the match to TRBD1 covers 7 bases. Germline V gene sequence: CDR1 SGHTA, CDR2 FQGNSA. The junction had 5 bases not matched to a gene; V was cut back by 7 bases and J by 2 bases. The length of the CDR3 is 14 residues. CDR3: CASTQTGAGNTIYF. CDR3 sequence (DNA): TGTGCCAGCACCCAAACAGGGGCTGGAAACACCATATATTTT.

This sequence joins TRBV4-3 and TRBJ2-1; TRBD2 aligns across 10 bases. The length of the CDR3 is 19 residues. V shed 2 bases and J 3 bases; nucleotides not matched to a gene: 13. Germline V gene lookup returns CDR1 LGHNA and CDR2 YSLEER. The CDR3 sequence: CASSQFLSSTSGDYNEQFF. CDR3 DNA sequence: TGCGCCAGCAGCCAATTCCTCTCCTCTACTAGCGGGGACTACAATGAGCAGTTCTTC.

The chain joins TRBV27 to TRBJ2-2; 15 nucleotides align to TRBD2. This CDR3 comprises 19 residues. J gave up 0 bases and V 5 bases, and 7 bases lay outside the gene matches. In germline, CDR1 is MNHEY, CDR2 SMNVEV (reference sequence). The CDR3 loop is CASSNPGLAGGPNTGELFF. The CDR3 DNA is TGTGCCAGCAGTAACCCGGGACTAGCGGGGGGCCCGAACACCGGGGAGCTGTTTTTT.

The chain combines TRBV27 with TRBJ2-7; 8 bases align to TRBD1. The junction had 5 bases not matched to a gene; V was cut back by 5 bases and J by 2 bases. Looked up from germline, CDR1 is MNHEY and CDR2 is SMNVEV (reference sequence). The CDR3 covers 14 residues. The CDR3 nucleotides are TGTGCCAGCAGTCCTACAGGGGGACCCTACGAGCAGTACTTC. Protein product: CASSPTGGPYEQYF.

The chain employs TRBV5-1 and TRBJ1-5, with TRBD1 identical over 7 bases. CDR1 SGHRS and CDR2 YFSETQ come from the germline V gene. This CDR3 has 15 amino acids. V was pared by 0 bases and J by 0 bases, with 0 bases of the junction left unmatched. The CDR3 region has the DNA TGCGCCAGCAGCTTGGGACAGGGTAGCAATCAGCCCCAGCATTTT. It encodes CASSLGQGSNQPQHF.

The genes are TRBV5-1 and TRBJ1-1; 9 bases are a match to TRBD1. V trimming: 4 bases; J trimming: 3 bases; junction bases outside the gene matches: 4. Germline CDR1 and CDR2: SGHRS and YFSETQ. CDR3 size: 14 residues. CDR3 sequence reads: CASSTGTGYTEAFF. In nucleotides, the CDR3 is TGCGCCAGCAGCACTGGGACAGGGTACACTGAAGCTTTCTTT.

V gene TRBV9 combines with J gene TRBJ2-1; 8 nucleotides match TRBD1. This CDR3 spans 16 amino acids. Germline assignment: CDR1 SGDLS and CDR2 YYNGEE. V was pared by 3 bases and J by 5 bases, with 10 bases of the junction left unmatched. CDR3 sequence (DNA): TGTGCCAGCAGCGAGAGCAGGGGGCAGAAGAACAATGAGCAGTTCTTC. This sequence encodes CASSESRGQKNNEQFF.

This clone was seen a handful of times. The chain recombines TRBV18 with TRBJ1-2; no firm D call. Trimming removed 1 base from V and 4 bases from J, with 10 bases in between. Germline V CDR1 and CDR2: KGHSH, LQKENI. The CDR3 covers 14 residues. Here the CDR3 DNA reads TGTGCCAGCTCACCACTGCCGACATCCTATGGCTACACCTTC. Residues: CASSPLPTSYGYTF.

This rearrangement joins TRBV5-6 to TRBJ2-1, with 12 positions matching TRBD2. J was trimmed by 5 bases and V by 4 bases; bases with no gene match: 4. CDR1 is SGHDT, CDR2 YYEEEE, per germline. The CDR3 covers 15 residues. Here the CDR3 DNA reads TGTGCCAGCAGCACTAGCGGGGGGAACGACAATGAGCAGTTCTTC. Encoded protein: CASSTSGGNDNEQFF.

The chain joins TRBV7-9 to TRBJ2-3; D is possibly TRBD2 (5 bases). Trimming cost V 6 bases and J 3 bases, with 25 bases left between them. CDR3 length: 18 residues. Germline V gene sequence: CDR1 SEHNR, CDR2 FQNEAQ (reference sequence). Here the CDR3 reads CASRLPLRLSSRTDTQYF. The CDR3 nucleotides read TGTGCCAGCAGGCTTCCTCTCAGGTTGTCTAGCAGGACAGATACGCAGTATTTT.

This chain connects TRBV11-1 to TRBJ1-2, with a tentative D call TRBD1 (6 bases). CDR1 is SGHAT, CDR2 FQDESV, per germline (reference sequence). V dropped 5 bases and J dropped 3 bases, with 10 bases sitting between them. This CDR3 spans 13 amino acids. The CDR3 DNA follows: TGTGCCAGCAGCCCCAGGGGAGACTATGGCTACACCTTC. Translated, it gives CASSPRGDYGYTF.

The chain has TRBV30 and TRBJ1-1; D is unresolved. V was cut by 5 bases and J by 0 bases, with 10 bases left in between. CDR3 size: 13 residues. From germline, CDR1 is GTSNPN and CDR2 SVGIG (reference sequence). CDR3 region: CAWGRALNTEAFF. As DNA, the CDR3 is TGTGCCTGGGGGAGGGCGCTGAACACTGAAGCTTTCTTT.

This chain joins TRBV12-3 or TRBV12-4 and TRBJ1-5; perhaps TRBD1 as D (5 bases). The CDR3 totals 13 residues. V gave up 6 bases and J gave up 5 bases, with 11 bases separating them. CDR3 amino acids: CASSGTDYQPQHF. The CDR3 DNA reads TGTGCCAGCAGCGGGACTGATTATCAGCCCCAGCATTTT.

The chain recombines TRBV4-3 with TRBJ2-3, with D unresolved. This CDR3 is 11 amino acids long. V was clipped by 3 bases and J by 6 bases, with 4 bases between them. Germline V gene lookup returns CDR1 LGHNA and CDR2 YSLEER. CDR3 region: CASSQSDTQYF. The CDR3 DNA is TGCGCCAGCAGCCAGTCTGATACGCAGTATTTT.

The rearrangement uses TRBV18 and TRBJ2-7, with D possibly being TRBD2 (6 bases). The V and J ends lost 3 bases and 1 base respectively, with 13 bases between them. The CDR3 runs 15 residues. The germline V gene has CDR1 KGHSH and CDR2 LQKENI. The CDR3: CASSPGRGTSYEQYF. The CDR3, as DNA: TGTGCCAGCTCACCGGGTCGCGGGACTTCCTACGAGCAGTACTTC.

The gene calls are TRBV3-1 (or the pseudogene TRBV3-2) and TRBJ2-1, with 7 positions matching TRBD2. Looked up from germline, CDR1 is LGHDT and CDR2 is YNNKEL (reference sequence). This CDR3 is built from 14 residues. After removal of 3 bases from V and 5 bases from J, the junction contained 4 bases not matched to a gene. CDR3: CASSHLGGDNEQFF. The CDR3 DNA reads TGTGCCAGCAGCCATCTTGGGGGGGACAATGAGCAGTTCTTC.

This clone was seen a single time. V usage is TRBV20-1 and J usage is TRBJ1-2; 7 nucleotides line up with TRBD1. The CDR3 sequence is 13 residues long. With 3 bases clipped from V and 1 base from J, the junction kept 2 bases outside the gene matches. Germline lookup yields CDR1 DFQATT and CDR2 SNEGSKA (reference sequence). CDR3 residues: CSASPGGNYGYTF. The CDR3 region has the DNA TGCAGTGCTAGTCCAGGGGGTAACTATGGCTACACCTTC.

This chain links TRBV4-2 with TRBJ2-2, with TRBD2 identical over 7 bases. Germline V lookup: CDR1 LGHNA, CDR2 YNFKEQ. The J segment lost 1 base and the V segment lost 2 bases, leaving 4 bases of the junction unmatched. The CDR3 consists of 16 residues. DNA of the CDR3: TGTGCCAGCAGCCAATCCGCGGGGGTGAACACCGGGGAGCTGTTTTTT. It encodes CASSQSAGVNTGELFF.

The chain uses TRBV6-2 or TRBV6-3 and TRBJ2-1; 10 nucleotides match TRBD2. The germline V gene encodes CDR1 MNHEY and CDR2 SVGEGT. The CDR3 extends over 16 amino acids. V lost 5 bases and J lost 7; bases outside the gene matches: 11. The CDR3 DNA follows: TGTGCCAGCAGTCCCCCCCACAGCGGGGGGGCAAATGAGCAGTTCTTC. It encodes CASSPPHSGGANEQFF.

The V call is TRBV7-2, the J call TRBJ1-3; no firm D call. V lost 5 bases to trimming and J lost 4 bases, with 12 bases between them. From germline, CDR1 is SGHTA and CDR2 FQGNSA. The CDR3 runs to 14 residues. This chain's CDR3 is CASSEPREGNTIYF. Here the CDR3 DNA reads TGTGCCAGCAGCGAACCCCGGGAGGGAAACACCATATATTTT.

The rearrangement uses TRBV5-1 and TRBJ2-5, with 7 bases identical to TRBD2. The CDR3 covers 15 residues. Germline trimming cut 3 bases from V and 4 bases from J; bases unmatched to any gene: 9. CDR1 is SGHRS, CDR2 YFSETQ, per germline. CDR3 sequence (DNA): TGCGCCAGCAGCTCACAGCCGGCGGGGGTAGAGACCCAGTACTTC. It encodes CASSSQPAGVETQYF.

The chain employs TRBV5-4 and TRBJ1-4; 7 bases align to TRBD1. The germline V gene encodes CDR1 SGHNT and CDR2 YYREEE (reference sequence). The ends lost 3 bases at V and 6 bases at J; junction bases unmatched: 2. The CDR3 totals 13 residues. CDR3 sequence (DNA): TGTGCCAGCAGCTCAGGGGGTGATGAAAAACTGTTTTTT. Translation gives CASSSGGDEKLFF.

This clone came up a few times. The chain has TRBV7-3 and TRBJ2-5, with 9 bases aligning to TRBD1. Germline CDR1 is SGHTA and CDR2 is FQGTGA. Trimming took 4 bases from V and 10 from J; bases not matched to a gene: 7. This CDR3 spans 13 amino acids. The CDR3 is CASSSSGTGIQYF. CDR3 in DNA: TGTGCCAGCAGCTCATCCGGGACAGGGATCCAGTACTTC.

The sample holds a few counts of this clone. The chain is built from TRBV7-8 and TRBJ1-1, with D perhaps matching TRBD1 (6 bases). This CDR3 contains 15 residues. CDR1 and CDR2 (germline): SGHVS, FQNEAQ. V lost 5 bases and J 3 bases, leaving 16 bases between the germline ends. As DNA, the CDR3 is TGTGCCAGCAGCCAAGTAGGGGGGGGGTACACTGAAGCTTTCTTT. Amino acid sequence: CASSQVGGGYTEAFF. The full variable domain, completed using reference TRBV7-8 and TRBJ1-1, is GAGVSQSPRYKVAKRGQDVALRCDPISGHVSLFWYQQALGQGPEFLTYFQNEAQLDKSGLPSDRFFAERPEGSVSTLKIQRTQQEDSAVYLCASSQVGGGYTEAFFGQGTRLTVV.

The gene calls are TRBV7-2 and TRBJ2-1; 10 positions match TRBD1. The J segment lost 7 bases and the V segment lost 2 bases, leaving 5 bases of the junction unmatched. CDR1 and CDR2 (germline): SGHTA, FQGNSA. The length of the CDR3 is 15 residues. Here the CDR3 DNA reads TGTGCCAGCAGCTTACAGGGGGGACAGGGGAATGAGCAGTTCTTC. Its protein is CASSLQGGQGNEQFF.

The V and J genes are TRBV18 and TRBJ2-3; 12 nucleotides line up with TRBD1. V gave up 3 bases and J gave up 0 bases; unmatched junction bases: 7. This CDR3 comprises 18 residues. Germline lookup yields CDR1 KGHSH and CDR2 LQKENI. In DNA form, the CDR3 reads TGTGCCAGCTCACCTCGGGGACAGGGGGCCCTAAGCACAGATACGCAGTATTTT. Residues: CASSPRGQGALSTDTQYF.